The 28 T cell receptor beta chains in this list originate from one sample, sequenced in a study of quantifying T cell responses using KT2 cells. Study overall: RNA was reverse transcribed with TCR alpha and beta constant-region primers.

An oligo carrying a UMI was ligated to the cDNA 3' end. An equimolar mix of RC1.1 and RC1.2 primed the beta chain across TRBC1 and TRBC2. TCRdb used MiXCR to reprocess the UMI-ligation and nested PCR reads, holding one entry per CDR3 protein. There are about 33,000 distinct CDR3 sequences in the sample; approximately 10% occur only once, and approximately 8.7% lies in the top ten. Specimen: PBMCs spiked with cells of the T cell clone KT2. These receptors were collected from a human donor.

The chain couples TRBV7-2 to TRBJ1-5, with a weak D call TRBD1 (6 bases). V shed 1 base and J shed 7 bases, with 14 bases lying between them. The germline CDR1 and CDR2 sequences are SGHTA and FQGNSA. This CDR3 has 15 residues. The CDR3 sequence: CASSLGAGVGQPQHF. Written as DNA, the CDR3 is TGTGCCAGCAGCTTAGGGGCAGGGGTGGGACAGCCCCAGCATTTT.

The chain uses TRBV4-1 and TRBJ2-6; D gene ambiguous. The CDR3 has 13 amino acids. Trimming pared 0 bases from V and 5 bases from J, leaving 2 bases between. The germline CDR1 and CDR2 sequences are MGHRA and YSYEKL. In nucleotides, the CDR3 is TGCGCCAGCAGCCAAGATAGGGCCAACGTCCTGACTTTC. It is translated as CASSQDRANVLTF.

This clonotype was counted a few times. The chain employs TRBV5-4 and TRBJ2-3; D unclear. There are 15 residues in the CDR3. V was trimmed by 0 bases and J by 9 bases, leaving 17 bases between them. The V gene's germline CDR1 is SGHNT and CDR2 YYREEE (reference sequence). The CDR3 nucleotides are TGTGCCAGCAGCTTGGAGTCAAGCCCCGCTACCACGCAGTATTTT. Residues: CASSLESSPATTQYF. Full variable domain (outside the CDR3, taken from reference TRBV5-4 and TRBJ2-3): ETGVTQSPTHLIKTRGQQVTLRCSSQSGHNTVSWYQQALGQGPQFIFQYYREEENGRGNFPPRFSGLQFPNYSSELNVNALELDDSALYLCASSLESSPATTQYFGPGTRLTVL.

The chain has TRBV21-1 and TRBJ2-1; the D segment call TRBD2 is taken from the table without a DNA check. TRBV21-1 is deemed a pseudogene. The CDR3 is 16 amino acids. CDR3 in amino acids: CATSRRPQVSYNEQFF. The CDR3 coding sequence is TGTGCCACCAGCAGGAGGCCCCAGGTCTCCTACAATGAGCAGTTCTTC.

This clonotype has just a few counts. The V gene is TRBV20-1, the J gene TRBJ2-5; D gene ambiguous. CDR1 is DFQATT and CDR2 is SNEGSKA in the germline V gene (reference sequence). CDR3 length: 11 residues. With 2 bases removed from V and 1 base from J, the gap between germline ends came to 2 bases. CDR3 DNA: TGCAGTGCTAGATCCCAAGAGACCCAGTACTTC. Encoded protein: CSARSQETQYF.

This clonotype has a count of ten or more. This chain uses TRBV29-1 with TRBJ2-1, with D maybe TRBD1 (6 bases). Germline CDR1 is SQVTM and CDR2 is ANQGSEA. CDR3 length equals 11 residues. Trimming cost V 4 bases and J 10 bases, with 11 bases left between them. CDR3 amino acids: CSVGGQREQFF. The CDR3 nucleotides read TGCAGCGTTGGGGGACAAAGGGAGCAGTTCTTC.

This clonotype appeared a few times. The chain is built from TRBV2 and TRBJ1-3; 8 bases line up with TRBD1. Losses at the gene ends were 6 bases for V and 2 bases for J; bases not matched to a gene: 3. Germline V gene lookup returns CDR1 SNHLY and CDR2 FYNNEI. This CDR3 spans 14 amino acids. CDR3: CASRPDRAGNTIYF. CDR3 nucleotide sequence: TGTGCCAGCAGGCCGGACAGGGCTGGAAACACCATATATTTT.

This chain joins TRBV9 and TRBJ2-2; D is unclear. This CDR3 is 14 amino acids long. CDR1 is SGDLS, CDR2 YYNGEE, per germline. Trimming cost V 3 bases and J 2 bases, with 8 bases left between them. The CDR3 here is CASSGIINTGELFF. CDR3 nucleotide sequence: TGTGCCAGCAGCGGAATAATAAACACCGGGGAGCTGTTTTTT.

This clonotype was seen only a few times. V and J are TRBV28 and TRBJ2-7; D ambiguous. The CDR3 extends over 14 amino acids. V gave up 9 bases and J gave up 3 bases, with 18 bases separating them. Germline V gene lookup returns CDR1 MDHEN and CDR2 SYDVKM. This chain's CDR3 is CASAPIVFSYEQYF. CDR3 sequence (DNA): TGTGCCAGTGCCCCGATCGTCTTTAGCTACGAGCAGTACTTC.

This clonotype showed up just a few times. This rearrangement joins TRBV11-2 to TRBJ2-3; TRBD2 agrees at 7 bases. The CDR3 consists of 16 residues. Germline CDR1 reads SGHAT; CDR2 reads FQNNGV. V lost 6 bases and J lost 2; bases outside the gene matches: 11. The CDR3 region is CASRLGGYASTDTQYF. DNA for the CDR3: TGTGCCAGCAGATTGGGGGGGTATGCTTCCACAGATACGCAGTATTTT.

This clonotype was seen only a few times. This rearrangement joins TRBV5-4 to TRBJ1-6; D is unclear. Deletions cut 5 bases from V and 10 bases from J, with 13 bases between. The CDR3 length is 13 residues. Per the germline V gene, CDR1 is SGHNT and CDR2 is YYREEE (reference sequence). The chain's CDR3 is CASRTYGASPLHF. The DNA for the CDR3 is TGTGCCAGCAGAACATACGGAGCCTCACCCCTCCACTTT.

In this sample, this clonotype turned up many times. The J gene is TRBJ2-7, the V gene TRBV20-1; TRBD2 matches 9 bases. From germline, CDR1 is DFQATT and CDR2 SNEGSKA (reference sequence). The CDR3 spans 15 residues. J gave up 4 bases and V 3 bases, and 10 bases lay outside the gene matches. The CDR3 loop is CSASFQTSGDYEQYF. CDR3 in DNA: TGCAGTGCTAGTTTTCAGACTAGCGGAGATTACGAGCAGTACTTC.

The table lists this clonotype with many counts. V gene TRBV15 combines with J gene TRBJ2-1; TRBD2 aligns across 7 bases. Germline V gene sequence: CDR1 LNHNV, CDR2 YYDKDF (reference sequence). The CDR3 extends over 13 amino acids. Trimming cost V 4 bases and J 9 bases; bases outside gene matches: 6. CDR3 protein: CATSTRLAGEQFF. CDR3 coding DNA: TGTGCCACCAGCACACGACTAGCTGGTGAGCAGTTCTTC. Based on the CDR3 plus reference TRBV15 and TRBJ2-1, the full variable domain is DAMVIQNPRYQVTQFGKPVTLSCSQTLNHNVMYWYQQKSSQAPKLLFHYYDKDFNNEADTPDNFQSRRPNTSFCFLDIRSPGLGDTAMYLCATSTRLAGEQFFGPGTRLTVL.

In its sample, this clonotype was seen a few times. V is TRBV14 and J is TRBJ2-1, with TRBD1 identical over 7 bases. The V gene's germline CDR1 is SGHDN and CDR2 FVKESK. J lost 12 bases, V lost 1 base, and 12 bases had no gene match. The CDR3 totals 15 residues. The CDR3: CASSQVIGRGNGQFF. Here the CDR3 DNA reads TGTGCCAGCAGCCAAGTTATTGGCAGGGGGAACGGGCAGTTCTTC. Full variable domain (missing parts from reference TRBV14 and TRBJ2-1): EAGVTQFPSHSVIEKGQTVTLRCDPISGHDNLYWYRRVMGKEIKFLLHFVKESKQDESGMPNNRFLAERTGGTYSTLKVQPAELEDSGVYFCASSQVIGRGNGQFFGPGTRLTVL.

The sample holds a few counts of this clonotype. The V and J genes are TRBV7-9 and TRBJ1-4; D is possibly TRBD1 (5 bases). This CDR3 has 15 residues. CDR1 and CDR2 from the germline V gene are SEHNR and FQNEAQ (reference sequence). The V end was cut by 5 bases, the J end by 8 bases, with 18 bases between. CDR3 sequence: CASSTLATGAEKLFF. The CDR3 coding sequence is TGTGCCAGCAGCACCCTAGCCACAGGTGCAGAAAAACTGTTTTTT. The full variable domain, in which reference TRBV7-9 and TRBJ1-4 provide the parts outside the CDR3, is DTGVSQNPRHKITKRGQNVTFRCDPISEHNRLYWYRQTLGQGPEFLTYFQNEAQLEKSRLLSDRFSAERPKGSFSTLEIQRTEQGDSAMYLCASSTLATGAEKLFFGSGTQLSVL.

The sample holds one count of this clonotype. A much larger clonotype is one base distant, so this may be a read error. This sequence joins TRBV29-1 and TRBJ2-3; 9 bases agree with TRBD2. CDR3 length equals 16 residues. Germline values: CDR1 SQVTM, CDR2 ANQGSEA. The junction had 8 bases not matched to a gene; V was cut back by 0 bases and J by 4 bases. In DNA, the CDR3 is TGCAGCGTTGAAGATATTAGCGGGAGATGGGCAGATACGCAGTATTTT. Protein product: CSVEDISGRWADTQYF.

The chain links TRBV24-1 to TRBJ1-5; D is uncertain. CDR1 KGHDR and CDR2 SFDVKD come from the germline V gene. The CDR3 covers 13 residues. The V end was cut by 3 bases, the J end by 5 bases, with 7 bases between. The CDR3 loop is CATSDRVDQPQHF. DNA for the CDR3: TGTGCCACCAGTGATAGGGTGGATCAGCCCCAGCATTTT.

This clonotype was detected many times. The J gene is TRBJ1-1, the V gene TRBV6-2 or TRBV6-3; TRBD1 might be the D (6 bases). The CDR3 consists of 16 residues. Germline assignment: CDR1 MNHEY and CDR2 SVGEGT. V was trimmed by 7 bases and J by 4 bases, leaving 22 bases between them. In DNA, the CDR3 is TGTGCCAGCAACCCACGAGACAGGTCGATAACCACTGAAGCTTTCTTT. This gives the protein CASNPRDRSITTEAFF.

The table lists this clonotype with a few counts. The chain combines TRBV7-2 with TRBJ2-4; no firm D call. Trimming left V 1 base short and J 4 bases short, with 8 bases between. The CDR3 spans 14 residues. The germline gives CDR1 SGHTA, CDR2 FQGNSA. The CDR3 is CASSLVYGKNIQYF. The CDR3 DNA reads as TGTGCCAGCAGCTTAGTATACGGTAAAAACATTCAGTACTTC.

This clonotype came up many times. This chain uses TRBV7-3 with TRBJ2-5, with D tentatively TRBD1 (7 bases). With 3 bases removed from V and 0 bases from J, the gap between germline ends came to 14 bases. The length of the CDR3 is 16 residues. Per the germline V gene, CDR1 is SGHTA and CDR2 is FQGTGA. CDR3: CASSLTGRRNQETQYF. CDR3 sequence (DNA): TGTGCCAGCAGCTTGACAGGGAGGCGGAACCAAGAGACCCAGTACTTC.

This clonotype has more than one count but fewer than ten. The rearrangement joins TRBV6-5 to TRBJ2-5; the D gene is possibly TRBD1 (6 bases). The CDR3 spans 14 residues. Trimming cost V 6 bases and J 5 bases, with 16 bases left between them. Germline lookup yields CDR1 MNHEY and CDR2 SVGAGI. DNA for the CDR3: TGTGCCAGCAGCCCCCCCGAGAGGGGGGAGACCCAGTACTTC. Translated, it gives CASSPPERGETQYF.

Ten or more counts support this clonotype. The chain links TRBV20-1 to TRBJ2-5; D unclear. The CDR3 consists of 11 residues. In germline, CDR1 is DFQATT, CDR2 SNEGSKA (reference sequence). The V gene lost 3 bases and the J gene lost 4 bases, with 6 bases spanning the gap. The CDR3 coding sequence is TGCAGTGCTAGTAAAGGAGAGACCCAGTACTTC. Amino acid sequence: CSASKGETQYF.

This clonotype came up many times. The V and J genes are TRBV7-9 and TRBJ1-1; D is ambiguous. The CDR3 runs 14 residues. Germline loops: CDR1 SEHNR, CDR2 FQNEAQ (reference sequence). Trimming cost V 5 bases and J 2 bases, with 12 bases left between them. The CDR3 sequence: CASSPARDNTEAFF. The CDR3 nucleotides read TGTGCCAGCAGCCCTGCGAGGGATAACACTGAAGCTTTCTTT.

There are a few counts of this clonotype. This rearrangement joins TRBV27 to TRBJ1-1; TRBD1 might be the D (5 bases). CDR1 is MNHEY and CDR2 is SMNVEV in the germline V gene (reference sequence). The V and J ends lost 3 bases and 6 bases respectively, with 11 bases between them. The CDR3 totals 13 residues. The CDR3, as DNA: TGTGCCAGCAGTTTTCCACTGGGGCCTGAAGCTTTCTTT. Translated: CASSFPLGPEAFF.

This clonotype has more than one count but fewer than ten. The V gene is TRBV10-3, the J gene TRBJ2-5, with D maybe TRBD2 (7 bases). Germline CDR1 reads ENHRY; CDR2 reads SYGVKD. This CDR3 has 14 amino acids. Deletions cut 3 bases from V and 1 base from J, with 9 bases between. CDR3 protein: CAISEGGGQETQYF. CDR3 nucleotides: TGTGCCATCAGTGAAGGGGGGGGCCAAGAGACCCAGTACTTC.

The chain is built from TRBV6-6 and TRBJ2-1; the D gene is possibly TRBD1 (5 bases). CDR1 is MNHNY and CDR2 is SVGAGI in the germline V gene (reference sequence). The V and J ends lost 4 bases and 2 bases respectively, with 12 bases between them. The CDR3 covers 15 residues. CDR3 sequence: CASSSDSNTYNEQFF. The CDR3 DNA reads as TGTGCCAGCAGTTCCGACAGCAACACCTACAATGAGCAGTTCTTC.

This clonotype is medium-sized (0.01 to 0.1%) by share. This chain joins TRBV7-8 and TRBJ2-7; D unresolved. The CDR3 extends over 14 amino acids. Trimming cost V 5 bases and J 2 bases, with 13 bases left between them. Germline V lookup: CDR1 SGHVS, CDR2 FQNEAQ. Here the CDR3 DNA reads TGTGCCAGCAGCCCTATGGACGGCCCCTACGAGCAGTACTTC. This gives the protein CASSPMDGPYEQYF.

This clonotype was recorded at least ten times. V and J are TRBV20-1 and TRBJ2-3; D is tentatively TRBD1 or TRBD2 (5 bases each). Germline V gives CDR1 DFQATT, CDR2 SNEGSKA (reference sequence). CDR3 size: 14 residues. Trimming cost V 4 bases and J 4 bases, with 15 bases left between them. The CDR3 nucleotides read TGCAGTGCTATGCAGGGAGTAGGGGCAGATACGCAGTATTTT. Translation: CSAMQGVGADTQYF.